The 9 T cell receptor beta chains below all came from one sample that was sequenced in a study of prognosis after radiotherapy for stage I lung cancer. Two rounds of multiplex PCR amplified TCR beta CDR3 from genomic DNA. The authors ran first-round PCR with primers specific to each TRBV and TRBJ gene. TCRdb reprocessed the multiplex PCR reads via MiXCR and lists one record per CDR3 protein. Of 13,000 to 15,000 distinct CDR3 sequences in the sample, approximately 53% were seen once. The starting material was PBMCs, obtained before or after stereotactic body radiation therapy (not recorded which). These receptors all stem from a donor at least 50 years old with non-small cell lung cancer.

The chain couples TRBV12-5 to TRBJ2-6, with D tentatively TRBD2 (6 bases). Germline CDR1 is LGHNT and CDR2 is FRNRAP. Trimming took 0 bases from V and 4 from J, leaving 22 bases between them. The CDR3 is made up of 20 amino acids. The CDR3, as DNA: TGTGCTAGTGGTTTGGTACTTAGCCCGGGAGTCTTATCCGGGGCCAACGTCCTGACTTTC. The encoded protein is CASGLVLSPGVLSGANVLTF.

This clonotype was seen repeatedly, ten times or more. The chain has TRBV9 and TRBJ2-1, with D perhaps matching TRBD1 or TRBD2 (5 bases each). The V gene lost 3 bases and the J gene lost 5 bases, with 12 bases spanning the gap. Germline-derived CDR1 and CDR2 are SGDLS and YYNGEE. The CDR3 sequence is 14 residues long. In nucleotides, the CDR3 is TGTGCCAGCAGCGCCGGGACGACTCACAATGAGCAGTTCTTC. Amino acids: CASSAGTTHNEQFF.

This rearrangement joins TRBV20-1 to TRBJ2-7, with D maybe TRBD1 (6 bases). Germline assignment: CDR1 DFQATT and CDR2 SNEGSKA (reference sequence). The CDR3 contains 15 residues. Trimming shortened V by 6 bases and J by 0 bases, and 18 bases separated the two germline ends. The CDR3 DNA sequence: TGCAGTGCCCAAAAGTCTCCGGGACACTCCTACGAGCAGTACTTC. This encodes CSAQKSPGHSYEQYF.

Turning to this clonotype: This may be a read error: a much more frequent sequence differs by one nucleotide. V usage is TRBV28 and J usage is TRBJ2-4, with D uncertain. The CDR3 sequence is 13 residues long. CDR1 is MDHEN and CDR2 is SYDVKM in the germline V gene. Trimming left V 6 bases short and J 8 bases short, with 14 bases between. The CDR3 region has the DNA TGTGCCAGCAGCTCACTCCAGTGTTACATTCAGTACTTC. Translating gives CASSSLQCYIQYF. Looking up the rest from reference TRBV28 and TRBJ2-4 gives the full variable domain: DVKVTQSSRYLVKRTGEKVFLECVQDMDHENMFWYRQDPGLGLRLIYFSYDVKMKEKGDIPEGYSVSREKKERFSLILESASTNQTSMYLCASSSLQCYIQYFGAGTRLSVL.

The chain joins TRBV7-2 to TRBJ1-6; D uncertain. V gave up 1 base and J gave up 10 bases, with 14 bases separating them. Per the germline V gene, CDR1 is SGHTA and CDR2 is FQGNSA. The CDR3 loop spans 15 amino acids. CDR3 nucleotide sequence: TGTGCCAGCAGCTTAGAAGCAGGAAGAAGGTCACCCCTCCACTTT. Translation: CASSLEAGRRSPLHF.

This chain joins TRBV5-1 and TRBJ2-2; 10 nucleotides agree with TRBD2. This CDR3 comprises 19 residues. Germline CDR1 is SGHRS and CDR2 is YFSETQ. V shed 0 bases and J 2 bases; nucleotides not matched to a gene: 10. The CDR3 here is CASSLVRSSGRFNTGELFF. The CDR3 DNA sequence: TGCGCCAGCAGCTTGGTTCGTTCTAGCGGGAGATTTAACACCGGGGAGCTGTTTTTT.

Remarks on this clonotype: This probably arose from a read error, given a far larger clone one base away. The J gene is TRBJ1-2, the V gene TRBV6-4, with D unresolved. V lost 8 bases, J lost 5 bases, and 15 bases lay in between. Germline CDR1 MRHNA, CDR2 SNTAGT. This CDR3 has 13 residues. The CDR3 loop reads CASYVSGGYGYTF. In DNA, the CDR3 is TGTGCCAGCTATGTTAGCGGAGGGTATGGCTACACCTTC.

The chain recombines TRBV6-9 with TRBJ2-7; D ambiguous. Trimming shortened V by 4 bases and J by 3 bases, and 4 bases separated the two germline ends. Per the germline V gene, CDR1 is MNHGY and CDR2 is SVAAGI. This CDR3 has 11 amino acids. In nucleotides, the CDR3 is TGTGCCAGCAGTTCGCACTACGAGCAGTACTTC. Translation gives CASSSHYEQYF.

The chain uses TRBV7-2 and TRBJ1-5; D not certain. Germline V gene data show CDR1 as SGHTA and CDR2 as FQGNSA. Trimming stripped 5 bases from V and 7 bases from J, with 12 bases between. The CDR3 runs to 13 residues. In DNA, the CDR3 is TGTGCCAGCAGCCTAGGTGGGGAGCAGCCCCAGCATTTT. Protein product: CASSLGGEQPQHF.